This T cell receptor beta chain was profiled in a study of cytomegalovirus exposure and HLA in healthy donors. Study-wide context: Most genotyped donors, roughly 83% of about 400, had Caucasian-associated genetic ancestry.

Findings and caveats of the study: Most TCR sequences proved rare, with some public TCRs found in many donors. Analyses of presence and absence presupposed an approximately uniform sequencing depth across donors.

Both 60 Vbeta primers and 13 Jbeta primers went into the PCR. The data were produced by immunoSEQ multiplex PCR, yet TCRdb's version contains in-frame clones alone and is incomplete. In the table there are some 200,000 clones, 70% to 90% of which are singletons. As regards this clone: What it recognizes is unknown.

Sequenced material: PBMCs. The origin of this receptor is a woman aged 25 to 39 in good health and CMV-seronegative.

CDR3 bases: TGTGCCAGCAGCCCCAAGGGAGACTCCTACGAGCAGTACTTC. This sequence encodes CASSPKGDSYEQYF. This rearrangement joins TRBV7-9 to TRBJ2-5, with a possible D match to TRBD2 (5 bases). The end of the DNA fits TRBJ2-7 better, so the J call may be wrong. Germline-derived CDR1 and CDR2 are SEHNR and FQNEAQ (reference sequence). The CDR3 loop spans 14 amino acids.